This record covers a single T cell receptor (beta chain). The data belong to a study of blood T cell repertoires in COVID-19. Here immunoSEQ multiplex PCR was the method, and the copy in TCRdb shows in-frame clones only, minus some. Among around 300,000 clones, approximately 88% were seen once, and the ten largest hold approximately 0.85%. The CDR3 has 16 amino acids. V was cut by 4 bases and J by 0 bases, with 13 bases left in between. CDR1 SGHDN and CDR2 FVKESK come from the germline V gene. The sequenced sample was peripheral blood. The source is a woman between 40 and 50 years old who had recovered from COVID-19. V is TRBV14 and J is TRBJ2-4; TRBD1 might be the D (6 bases). The CDR3 nucleotides are TGTGCCAGCAGCCGCCGGGACACATTAGCCAAAAACATTCAGTACTTC. The encoded protein is CASSRRDTLAKNIQYF.